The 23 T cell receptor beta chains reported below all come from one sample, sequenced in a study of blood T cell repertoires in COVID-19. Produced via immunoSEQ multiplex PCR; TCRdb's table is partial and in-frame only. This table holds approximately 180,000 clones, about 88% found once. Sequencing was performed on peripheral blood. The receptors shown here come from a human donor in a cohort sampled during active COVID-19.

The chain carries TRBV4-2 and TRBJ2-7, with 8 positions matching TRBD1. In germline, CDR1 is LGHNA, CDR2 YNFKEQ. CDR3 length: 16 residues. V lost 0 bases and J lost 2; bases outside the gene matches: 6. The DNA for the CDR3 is TGTGCCAGCAGCCAAGAACCGGGACAGGTGACCTACGAGCAGTACTTC. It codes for CASSQEPGQVTYEQYF.

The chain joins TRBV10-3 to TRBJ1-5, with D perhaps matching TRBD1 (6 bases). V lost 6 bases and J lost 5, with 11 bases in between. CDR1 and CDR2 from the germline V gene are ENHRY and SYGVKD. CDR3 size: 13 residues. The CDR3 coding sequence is TGTGCCATCAGCACAGGGTTTTATCAGCCCCAGCATTTT. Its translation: CAISTGFYQPQHF.

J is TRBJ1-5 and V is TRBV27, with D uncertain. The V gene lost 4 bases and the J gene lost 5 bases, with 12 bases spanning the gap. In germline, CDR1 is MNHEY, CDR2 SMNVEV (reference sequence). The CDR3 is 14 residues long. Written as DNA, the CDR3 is TGTGCCAGCAGTTCTAATCGGGGTGATCAGCCCCAGCATTTT. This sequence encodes CASSSNRGDQPQHF.

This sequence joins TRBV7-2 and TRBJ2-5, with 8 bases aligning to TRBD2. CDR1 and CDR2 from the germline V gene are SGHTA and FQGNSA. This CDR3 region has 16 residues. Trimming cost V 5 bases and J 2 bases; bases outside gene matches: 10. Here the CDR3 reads CASSQNRGGGQETQYF. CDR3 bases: TGTGCCAGCAGCCAAAACCGGGGGGGCGGGCAAGAGACCCAGTACTTC.

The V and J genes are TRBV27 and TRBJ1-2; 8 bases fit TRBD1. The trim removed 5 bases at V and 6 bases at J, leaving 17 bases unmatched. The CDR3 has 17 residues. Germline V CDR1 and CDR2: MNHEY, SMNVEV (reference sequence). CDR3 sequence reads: CASSPTPYRGWKDGYTF. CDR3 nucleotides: TGTGCCAGCAGTCCGACCCCGTACAGGGGGTGGAAGGATGGCTACACCTTC.

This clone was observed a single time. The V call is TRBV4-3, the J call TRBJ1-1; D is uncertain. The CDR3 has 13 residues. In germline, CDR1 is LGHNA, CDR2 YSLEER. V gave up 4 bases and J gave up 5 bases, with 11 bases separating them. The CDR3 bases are TGCGCCAGCAGCCGAGGTGAGGGTACTGAAGCTTTCTTT. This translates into CASSRGEGTEAFF.

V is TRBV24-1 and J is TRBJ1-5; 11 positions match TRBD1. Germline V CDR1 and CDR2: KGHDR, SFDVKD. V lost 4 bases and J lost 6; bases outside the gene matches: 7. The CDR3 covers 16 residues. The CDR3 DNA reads TGTGCCACCAGTGACTCCGGACAGGGGGCTTCTCAGCCCCAGCATTTT. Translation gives CATSDSGQGASQPQHF.

For the CDR3, the DNA is TGCGCCAGCAGCTTGACGGGGGGCTTCGAGACCCAGTACTTC. As protein: CASSLTGGFETQYF. V gene TRBV5-1 combines with J gene TRBJ2-5; the D gene is possibly TRBD2 (7 bases). The V end lost 1 base, the J end lost 5 bases, and 12 bases lay between the germline ends. CDR3 length: 14 residues. Germline loops: CDR1 SGHRS, CDR2 YFSETQ.

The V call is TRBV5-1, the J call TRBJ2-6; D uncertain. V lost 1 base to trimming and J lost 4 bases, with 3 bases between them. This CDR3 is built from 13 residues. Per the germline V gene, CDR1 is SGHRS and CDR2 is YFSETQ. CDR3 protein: CASSLLGANVLTF. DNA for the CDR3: TGCGCCAGCAGCTTGCTCGGGGCCAACGTCCTGACTTTC.

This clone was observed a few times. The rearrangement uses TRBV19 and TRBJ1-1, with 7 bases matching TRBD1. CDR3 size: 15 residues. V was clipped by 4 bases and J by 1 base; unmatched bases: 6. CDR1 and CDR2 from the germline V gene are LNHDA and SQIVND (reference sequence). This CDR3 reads CASSTETGPNTEAFF. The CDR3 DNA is TGTGCCAGTAGTACCGAGACAGGGCCGAACACTGAAGCTTTCTTT.

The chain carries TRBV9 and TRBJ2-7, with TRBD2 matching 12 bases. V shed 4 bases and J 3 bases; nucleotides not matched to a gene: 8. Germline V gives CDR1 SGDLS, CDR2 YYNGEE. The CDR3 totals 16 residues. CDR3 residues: CASSPTTSGSIYEQYF. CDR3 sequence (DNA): TGTGCCAGCAGCCCCACGACTAGCGGGAGTATCTACGAGCAGTACTTC.

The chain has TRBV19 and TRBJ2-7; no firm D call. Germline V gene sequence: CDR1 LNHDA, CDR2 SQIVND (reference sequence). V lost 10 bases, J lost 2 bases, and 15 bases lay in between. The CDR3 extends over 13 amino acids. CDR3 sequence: CATRAPPAYEQYF. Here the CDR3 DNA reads TGTGCCACCCGAGCTCCTCCGGCCTACGAGCAGTACTTC.

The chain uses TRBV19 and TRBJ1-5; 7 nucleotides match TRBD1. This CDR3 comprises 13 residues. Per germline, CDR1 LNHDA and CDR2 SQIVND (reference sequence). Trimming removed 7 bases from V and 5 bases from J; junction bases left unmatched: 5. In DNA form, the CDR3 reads TGTGCCAGTAATAACAGGGGTCATCAGCCCCAGCATTTT. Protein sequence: CASNNRGHQPQHF.

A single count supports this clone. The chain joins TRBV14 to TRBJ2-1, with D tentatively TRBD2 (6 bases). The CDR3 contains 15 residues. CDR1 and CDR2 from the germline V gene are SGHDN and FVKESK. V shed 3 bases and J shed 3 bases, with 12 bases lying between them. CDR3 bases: TGTGCCAGCAGCCAGCAAATAGCGGACTACAATGAGCAGTTCTTC. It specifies CASSQQIADYNEQFF. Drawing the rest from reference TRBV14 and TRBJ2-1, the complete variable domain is EAGVTQFPSHSVIEKGQTVTLRCDPISGHDNLYWYRRVMGKEIKFLLHFVKESKQDESGMPNNRFLAERTGGTYSTLKVQPAELEDSGVYFCASSQQIADYNEQFFGPGTRLTVL.

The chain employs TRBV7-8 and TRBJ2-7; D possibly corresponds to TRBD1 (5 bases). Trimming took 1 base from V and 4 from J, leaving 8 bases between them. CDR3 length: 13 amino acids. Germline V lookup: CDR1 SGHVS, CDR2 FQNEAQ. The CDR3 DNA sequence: TGTGCCAGCAGCTTAGAGGGGTTATACGAGCAGTACTTC. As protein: CASSLEGLYEQYF.

The CDR3 here is CASAWPLFGTEEIMNTEAFF. CDR3 coding DNA: TGCGCCAGCGCCTGGCCCCTTTTCGGGACAGAAGAGATCATGAACACTGAAGCTTTCTTT. The chain has TRBV10-2 and TRBJ1-1, with TRBD1 identical over 7 bases. Trimming cost V 8 bases and J 0 bases; bases outside gene matches: 24. CDR1 is WSHSY and CDR2 is SAAADI in the germline V gene. This CDR3 region has 20 residues.

CDR3 residues: CASSLARVGTGELFF. CDR3 DNA sequence: TGTGCCAGCAGCTTAGCCAGGGTCGGTACCGGGGAGCTGTTTTTT. This chain joins TRBV7-2 and TRBJ2-2; D might be TRBD1 (5 bases). Germline V lookup: CDR1 SGHTA, CDR2 FQGNSA. The CDR3 has 15 residues. V gave up 0 bases and J gave up 5 bases, with 10 bases separating them.

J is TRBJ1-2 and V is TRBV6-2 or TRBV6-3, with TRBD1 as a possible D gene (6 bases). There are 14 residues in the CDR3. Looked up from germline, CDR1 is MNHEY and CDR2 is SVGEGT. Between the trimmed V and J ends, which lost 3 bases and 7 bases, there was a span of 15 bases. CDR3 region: CASSYLQGPSGYTF. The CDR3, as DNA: TGTGCCAGCAGTTATCTACAGGGCCCGAGTGGCTACACCTTC.

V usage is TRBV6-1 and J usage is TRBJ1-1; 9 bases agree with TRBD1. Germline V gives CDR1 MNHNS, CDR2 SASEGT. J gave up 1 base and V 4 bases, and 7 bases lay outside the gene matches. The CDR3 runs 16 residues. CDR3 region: CASSAGTGSWNTEAFF. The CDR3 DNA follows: TGTGCCAGCAGTGCCGGGACAGGGAGTTGGAACACTGAAGCTTTCTTT.

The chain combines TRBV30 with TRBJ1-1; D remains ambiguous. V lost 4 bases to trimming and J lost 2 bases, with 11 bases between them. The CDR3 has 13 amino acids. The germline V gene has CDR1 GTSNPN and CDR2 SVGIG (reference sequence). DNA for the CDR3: TGTGCCTGGACCAGGATCCGAAACACTGAAGCTTTCTTT. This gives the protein CAWTRIRNTEAFF.

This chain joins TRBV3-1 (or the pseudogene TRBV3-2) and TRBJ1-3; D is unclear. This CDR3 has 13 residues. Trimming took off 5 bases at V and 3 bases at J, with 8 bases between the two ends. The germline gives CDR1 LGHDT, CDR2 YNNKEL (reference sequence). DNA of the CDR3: TGTGCCAGCAGCACTCATAGTGGAAACACCATATATTTT. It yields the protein CASSTHSGNTIYF.

CDR3 DNA: TGCGCCAGCAGCCAAGATTCGCTAGCGTACTACAATGAGCAGTTCTTC. This sequence encodes CASSQDSLAYYNEQFF. V usage is TRBV4-1 and J usage is TRBJ2-1; the D gene is possibly TRBD2 (6 bases). V lost 0 bases and J lost 3, with 12 bases in between. In germline, CDR1 is MGHRA, CDR2 YSYEKL. The CDR3 contains 16 residues.

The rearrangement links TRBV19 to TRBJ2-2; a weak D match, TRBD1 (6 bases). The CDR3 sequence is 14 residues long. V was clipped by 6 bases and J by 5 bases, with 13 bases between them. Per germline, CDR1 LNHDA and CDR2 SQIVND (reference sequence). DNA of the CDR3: TGTGCCAGTAGCCGGGGTAGGGGGACCGGGGAGCTGTTTTTT. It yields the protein CASSRGRGTGELFF.